The rows below give T cell receptor beta chains drawn from one sample of a study of metastatic and nonmetastatic thyroid tumors. MiXCR was used by TCRdb to re-call the PCR reads. This table holds thousands of clones, roughly 20% found once. The sequenced sample was adjacent normal tissue. All receptors come from a male donor with papillary thyroid cancer or a benign thyroid nodule (not recorded which). Some clones in this sample may be carry-over from other donors' samples. CDR3s include the opening cysteine and the closing phenylalanine or tryptophan. The D gene is left open where the match is weak. Rows give clone size only sometimes, using once, few, many, or a class for an expanded clone.

d_call	clone_size	j_call	v_call	cdr3_aa	cdr3_nt
TRBD2	NA	TRBJ2-7	TRBV2	CASNKILAGGSCEQYF	TGTGCCAGCAATAAGATACTAGCGGGAGGGAGTTGCGAGCAGTACTTC
NA	NA	TRBJ2-5	TRBV3-1	CASSPQPSSETQYF	TGTGCCAGCAGCCCTCAGCCGTCCTCAGAGACCCAGTACTTC
NA	NA	TRBJ2-3	TRBV6-5	CASSLDQYTDTQYF	TGTGCCAGCAGTTTGGATCAATACACAGATACGCAGTATTTT
NA	many	TRBJ2-7	TRBV7-8	CASSSTGTVYEQYF	TGTGCCAGCAGCTCCACCGGGACGGTCTACGAGCAGTACTTC
NA	few	TRBJ1-4	TRBV12-3/TRBV12-4	CASRLQEDEKLFF	TGTGCCAGCAGGCTACAGGAGGATGAAAAACTGTTTTTT
NA	NA	TRBJ2-1	TRBV28	CASSQRGYNEQFF	TGTGCCAGCAGTCAAAGGGGATACAATGAGCAGTTCTTC
TRBD2	few	TRBJ2-2	TRBV7-3	CASSLTGTSGYTGELFF	TGTGCCAGCAGCTTAACGGGGACTAGCGGTTACACCGGGGAGCTGTTTTTT
NA	few	TRBJ1-1	TRBV6-1	CASGSEQAATEAFF	TGTGCCAGCGGGTCGGAACAGGCCGCCACTGAAGCTTTCTTT
NA	NA	TRBJ1-6	TRBV20-1	CSARPTSGASNSPLHF	TGCAGTGCTAGACCCACCTCGGGGGCAAGTAATTCACCCCTCCACTTT
TRBD1	NA	TRBJ2-1	TRBV3-1	CASSPGTGYNEQFF	TGTGCCAGCAGCCCTGGGACAGGATACAATGAGCAGTTCTTC
NA	few	TRBJ2-3	TRBV28	CASNSRRGITDTQYF	TGTGCCAGCAACTCGAGGCGGGGAATCACAGATACGCAGTATTTT
NA	medium-sized	TRBJ2-7	TRBV11-2	CASSSGGYEQYF	TGTGCCAGCAGCTCCGGAGGCTACGAGCAGTACTTC
NA	large	TRBJ1-1	TRBV2	CASSQQANTEAFF	TGTGCCAGCAGCCAACAGGCGAACACTGAAGCTTTCTTT
NA	medium-sized	TRBJ2-7	TRBV7-9	CASSFTGQREQYF	TGTGCCAGCAGCTTTACAGGGCAACGCGAGCAGTACTTC
NA	medium-sized	TRBJ1-2	TRBV28	CASSRGGADYGYTF	TGTGCCAGCAGTCGGGGGGGGGCGGACTATGGCTACACCTTC
NA	NA	TRBJ1-3	TRBV19	CASSLSARGAGNTIYF	TGTGCCAGTAGTCTCTCGGCCAGAGGGGCTGGAAACACCATATATTTT
NA	few	TRBJ1-3	TRBV6-1	CASSASSGNTIYF	TGTGCCAGCAGTGCCAGCTCCGGAAACACCATATATTTT
NA	NA	TRBJ1-1	TRBV19	CASSRRFEAFF	TGTGCCAGTAGTCGAAGATTTGAAGCTTTCTTT
NA	once	TRBJ2-1	TRBV7-8	CASSLEKGSSYNEQFF	TGTGCCAGCAGTTTAGAAAAGGGGAGCTCCTACAATGAGCAGTTCTTC
TRBD2	NA	TRBJ2-7	TRBV5-1	CASSLVAGDPSYEQYF	TGCGCCAGCAGCTTGGTAGCGGGGGACCCCTCCTACGAGCAGTACTTC
TRBD1	medium-sized	TRBJ1-3	TRBV28	CASGGQAPSSGNTIYF	TGTGCCAGCGGGGGACAGGCGCCAAGCTCTGGAAACACCATATATTTT
NA	NA	TRBJ2-2	TRBV6-6	CASSYSGRANTGELFF	TGTGCCAGCAGTTATTCCGGACGGGCAAACACCGGGGAGCTGTTTTTT
TRBD2	medium-sized	TRBJ2-7	TRBV10-3	CAISEGSSGEQYF	TGTGCCATCAGTGAGGGTTCTAGCGGCGAGCAGTACTTC
NA	large	TRBJ2-7	TRBV29-1	CSVSKRTASSYEQYF	TGCAGCGTCTCGAAAAGGACAGCGAGCTCCTACGAGCAGTACTTC
NA	NA	TRBJ1-3	TRBV7-9	CASSGGSASGNTIYF	TGTGCCAGTTCTGGGGGGTCAGCCTCTGGAAACACCATATATTTT
NA	NA	TRBJ2-7	TRBV11-2	CASSPGDGVQEQYF	TGTGCCAGCAGCCCCGGGGACGGGGTACAGGAGCAGTACTTC
NA	few	TRBJ1-1	TRBV6-1	CASKPVGRALF	TGTGCCAGCAAACCTGTGGGTCGAGCTCTCTTT
NA	medium-sized	TRBJ1-6	TRBV9	CASSVVDSQNSPLHF	TGTGCCAGCAGCGTAGTGGACAGTCAAAATTCACCCCTCCACTTT
TRBD1	NA	TRBJ1-2	TRBV9	CASSSNRQGVYGYWF	TGTGCCAGCAGCTCCAACCGCCAGGGGGTCTATGGCTACTGGTTC
NA	medium-sized	TRBJ2-5	TRBV6-1	CASSHSLQGETQYF	TGTGCCAGCAGTCACTCATTACAGGGTGAGACCCAGTACTTC